The 27 T cell receptor beta chains below come from one sample, sequenced in a study of cytomegalovirus exposure and HLA in healthy donors. The PCR was carried out with 60 Vbeta primers and 13 Jbeta primers. TCRdb's table, derived via immunoSEQ multiplex PCR, lists solely in-frame clones and lacks some. The sample includes about 130,000 clones, just under 75% of them seen just once. Sample: PBMCs. The source of these receptors is a middle-aged man in good health and CMV-seropositive.

This clone was detected once. V gene TRBV7-9 combines with J gene TRBJ1-2; 7 bases align to TRBD1. The length of the CDR3 is 14 residues. Per the germline V gene, CDR1 is SEHNR and CDR2 is FQNEAQ (reference sequence). V lost 5 bases and J lost 5; bases outside the gene matches: 8. The CDR3 sequence is CASSQDRFTYGYTF. In DNA form, the CDR3 reads TGTGCCAGCAGCCAGGACAGGTTCACTTATGGCTACACCTTC.

The chain combines TRBV2 with TRBJ1-5; 8 nucleotides align to TRBD1. Germline CDR1 SNHLY, CDR2 FYNNEI. This CDR3 is 15 amino acids long. J gave up 6 bases and V 4 bases, and 8 bases lay outside the gene matches. The CDR3 DNA reads as TGTGCCAGCAGTGTGTTTCAGGGGGCACGTCAGCCCCAGCATTTT. It yields the protein CASSVFQGARQPQHF.

V gene TRBV6-5 combines with J gene TRBJ1-4; maybe TRBD1 (5 bases). The length of the CDR3 is 15 residues. The V gene lost 6 bases and the J gene lost 4 bases, with 15 bases spanning the gap. Germline CDR1 reads MNHEY; CDR2 reads SVGAGI. The CDR3: CASRDNRSFNEKLFF. The CDR3 DNA sequence: TGTGCCAGCAGGGACAACAGGAGTTTTAATGAAAAACTGTTTTTT.

The CDR3: CASKLTGGFEAFF. CDR3 DNA sequence: TGTGCCAGCAAATTGACAGGGGGCTTTGAAGCTTTCTTT. The chain recombines TRBV7-2 with TRBJ1-1; TRBD1 aligns across 10 bases. CDR1 SGHTA and CDR2 FQGNSA come from the germline V gene. CDR3 size: 13 residues. J lost 7 bases, V lost 7 bases, and 6 bases had no gene match.

The chain is built from TRBV19 and TRBJ2-7, with D possibly matching TRBD1 (5 bases). Germline lookup yields CDR1 LNHDA and CDR2 SQIVND (reference sequence). The CDR3 has 14 amino acids. The V gene lost 5 bases and the J gene lost 5 bases, with 16 bases spanning the gap. For the CDR3, the DNA is TGTGCCAGTAGTGCAGGGTTCCGTGGTAACGAGCAGTACTTC. Protein sequence: CASSAGFRGNEQYF. Variable domain in full (rest from reference TRBV19 and TRBJ2-7): DGGITQSPKYLFRKEGQNVTLSCEQNLNHDAMYWYRQDPGQGLRLIYYSQIVNDFQKGDIAEGYSVSREKKESFPLTVTSAQKNPTAFYLCASSAGFRGNEQYFGPGTRLTVT.

This chain joins TRBV27 and TRBJ2-1, with a tentative D call TRBD1 (6 bases). The CDR3 has 16 residues. Trimming pared 0 bases from V and 9 bases from J, leaving 18 bases between. Per the germline V gene, CDR1 is MNHEY and CDR2 is SMNVEV (reference sequence). In DNA form, the CDR3 reads TGTGCCAGCAGTTTATCGCCTCGGACAGCATCGTTTGAGCAGTTCTTC. Translated: CASSLSPRTASFEQFF.

This clone was seen only once. The V gene is TRBV7-5, the J gene TRBJ2-2; TRBD2, the table's D call, lacks a check against the DNA. TRBV7-5 corresponds to a pseudogene. The CDR3 covers 17 residues. This chain's CDR3 is CARSTSGLRGNTGELFF. As DNA, the CDR3 is TGTGCCAGAAGCACCTCGGGACTAAGAGGGAACACCGGGGAGCTGTTTTTT.

The genes are TRBV10-3 and TRBJ2-5; 8 bases match TRBD2. CDR1 and CDR2 from the germline V gene are ENHRY and SYGVKD. V trimming: 3 bases; J trimming: 1 base; junction bases outside the gene matches: 4. The CDR3 is made up of 15 amino acids. CDR3 nucleotides: TGTGCCATCAGTGAACCGGGAGGGAGCCAAGAGACCCAGTACTTC. Translation gives CAISEPGGSQETQYF.

The rearrangement links TRBV28 to TRBJ2-7, with 8 bases lining up with TRBD2. There are 14 residues in the CDR3. J was trimmed by 4 bases and V by 6 bases; bases with no gene match: 8. Germline CDR1 MDHEN, CDR2 SYDVKM. This chain's CDR3 is CASRTGGPRYEQYF. DNA of the CDR3: TGTGCCAGCAGAACGGGAGGGCCGAGGTACGAGCAGTACTTC.

This chain joins TRBV28 and TRBJ2-7; a weak D match, TRBD1 (6 bases). The ends were cut back, 3 bases at V and 2 bases at J, with 14 bases in the middle. This CDR3 region has 15 residues. Germline lookup yields CDR1 MDHEN and CDR2 SYDVKM. This CDR3 reads CASSFPGASPYEQYF. In DNA, the CDR3 is TGTGCCAGCAGTTTCCCAGGGGCCAGCCCCTACGAGCAGTACTTC.

The chain is built from TRBV27 and TRBJ2-7; D is possibly TRBD1 (5 bases). The ends were cut back, 8 bases at V and 2 bases at J, with 13 bases in the middle. In germline, CDR1 is MNHEY, CDR2 SMNVEV (reference sequence). The CDR3 consists of 13 residues. The CDR3 bases are TGTGCCAGCGCCCTGGGGCAGACCTACGAGCAGTACTTC. This translates into CASALGQTYEQYF.

This chain uses TRBV10-3 with TRBJ2-3, with TRBD2 matching over 14 bases. With V trimmed by 7 bases and J by 4 bases, 4 bases remained unmatched. The germline V gene encodes CDR1 ENHRY and CDR2 SYGVKD. The CDR3 is 15 amino acids. The CDR3 reads CAITGTSGSADTQYF. As DNA, the CDR3 is TGTGCCATCACAGGGACTAGCGGGAGCGCAGATACGCAGTATTTT.

The chain is built from TRBV10-1 and TRBJ2-3; maybe TRBD1 (6 bases). Per germline, CDR1 WNHNN and CDR2 SYGVQD (reference sequence). The CDR3 spans 15 residues. Trimming took 5 bases from V and 2 from J, leaving 14 bases between them. This CDR3 reads CASSTTGPNTDTQYF. CDR3 DNA sequence: TGCGCCAGCAGTACTACAGGGCCCAACACAGATACGCAGTATTTT.

The V gene is TRBV4-1, the J gene TRBJ1-4; D unresolved. From germline, CDR1 is MGHRA and CDR2 YSYEKL. V was pared by 0 bases and J by 8 bases, with 16 bases between. The CDR3 covers 16 residues. CDR3 protein: CASSQDSGVLREKLFF. CDR3 in DNA: TGCGCCAGCAGCCAAGATTCGGGTGTCCTCCGGGAAAAACTGTTTTTT.

The gene calls are TRBV28 and TRBJ1-5, with D perhaps matching TRBD1 (6 bases). Trimming removed 6 bases at V and 6 bases at J, with 9 bases between. Germline loops: CDR1 MDHEN, CDR2 SYDVKM. This CDR3 spans 12 amino acids. The CDR3 DNA reads as TGTGCCAGCAGAAGGGGGTCTCAGCCCCAGCATTTT. Its translation is CASRRGSQPQHF.

The rearrangement joins TRBV15 to TRBJ1-2; 7 bases fit TRBD1. Germline-derived CDR1 and CDR2 are LNHNV and YYDKDF (reference sequence). CDR3 length: 16 residues. V lost 0 bases and J lost 4; bases outside the gene matches: 8. DNA of the CDR3: TGTGCCACCAGCAGAGATGGTTCGGGGACAGCCTATGGCTACACCTTC. Translation gives CATSRDGSGTAYGYTF.

The V and J genes are TRBV15 and TRBJ1-5; D not resolved. Germline CDR1 LNHNV, CDR2 YYDKDF (reference sequence). The CDR3 runs 15 residues. V gave up 4 bases and J gave up 0 bases, with 10 bases separating them. CDR3 in amino acids: CATSIQPYSNQPQHF. Written as DNA, the CDR3 is TGTGCCACCAGCATACAGCCATATAGCAATCAGCCCCAGCATTTT.

The V call is TRBV2, the J call TRBJ1-5, with a tentative D call TRBD1 (6 bases). Germline CDR1 is SNHLY and CDR2 is FYNNEI. This CDR3 is 14 amino acids long. V was cut by 5 bases and J by 3 bases, with 11 bases left in between. The CDR3 coding sequence is TGTGCCAGCAGTCCGGACAGTTACAATCAGCCCCAGCATTTT. It translates to CASSPDSYNQPQHF.

The CDR3 sequence: CASSFERGLSYEQYF. CDR3 bases: TGTGCCAGCAGTTTTGAGCGGGGTCTATCCTACGAGCAGTACTTC. V usage is TRBV7-8 and J usage is TRBJ2-7, with 7 bases fitting TRBD2. The germline CDR1 and CDR2 sequences are SGHVS and FQNEAQ. The CDR3 sequence is 15 residues long. V was pared by 6 bases and J by 1 base, with 9 bases of the junction left unmatched.

This clone was observed a single time. The chain employs TRBV2 and TRBJ2-7; 8 bases are a match to TRBD1. V shed 4 bases and J 4 bases; nucleotides not matched to a gene: 9. Germline V lookup: CDR1 SNHLY, CDR2 FYNNEI. This CDR3 region has 15 residues. The CDR3, as DNA: TGTGCCAGCAGTGCCTGGACAGGGACGATGTACGAGCAGTACTTC. This encodes CASSAWTGTMYEQYF.

This chain joins TRBV19 and TRBJ1-1; D possibly corresponds to TRBD1 (6 bases). This CDR3 comprises 15 residues. V lost 3 bases, J lost 4 bases, and 15 bases lay in between. Germline V gives CDR1 LNHDA, CDR2 SQIVND (reference sequence). The DNA for the CDR3 is TGTGCCAGTAGTATTGGTGGGACAAGAATCACTGAAGCTTTCTTT. Residues: CASSIGGTRITEAFF.

This chain connects TRBV27 to TRBJ1-5; possibly TRBD1 for D (6 bases). This CDR3 has 17 amino acids. CDR1 and CDR2 (germline): MNHEY, SMNVEV (reference sequence). V dropped 8 bases and J dropped 1 base, with 21 bases sitting between them. As DNA, the CDR3 is TGTGCCAGCGGTTGCCGGACAGATGTTGGGAGCAATCAGCCCCAGCATTTT. Translation: CASGCRTDVGSNQPQHF.

This rearrangement joins TRBV11-3 to TRBJ2-7; D perhaps matches TRBD1 (6 bases). Germline CDR1 and CDR2: SGHNT and YENEEA. Trimming cost V 1 base and J 3 bases, with 10 bases left between them. The CDR3 runs to 14 residues. DNA for the CDR3: TGTGCCAGCAGCTTAGGACAGGTCGGCTACGAGCAGTACTTC. Protein: CASSLGQVGYEQYF.

J is TRBJ1-2 and V is TRBV7-2, with TRBD1 identical over 9 bases. Germline V gene sequence: CDR1 SGHTA, CDR2 FQGNSA. V gave up 5 bases and J gave up 2 bases; unmatched junction bases: 6. The CDR3 totals 15 residues. The CDR3 nucleotides read TGTGCCAGCAGCCCCCGGACAGGGGCGAACTATGGCTACACCTTC. Amino acid sequence: CASSPRTGANYGYTF.

This clone was observed a single time. The CDR3 region has the DNA TGTGCCAGCAGGCAGACAGGTGAAGCTTTCTTT. It encodes CASRQTGEAFF. The genes are TRBV6-6 and TRBJ1-1; D perhaps matches TRBD1 (6 bases). The CDR3 loop spans 11 amino acids. V was clipped by 6 bases and J by 7 bases, with 9 bases between them. The germline V gene encodes CDR1 MNHNY and CDR2 SVGAGI (reference sequence).

Notes on this clone: One end of the junction is discordant with germline, which a read error may explain. This rearrangement joins TRBV7-7 to TRBJ2-7; maybe TRBD1 (5 bases). Germline CDR1 reads SSHAT; CDR2 reads FNYEAQ (reference sequence). The CDR3 sequence is 13 residues long. CDR3 sequence: CASSSTTGTEQYF. The CDR3 DNA is TGTGCTAGCAGCTCCACTACAGGTACCGAGCAGTACTTC.

The chain employs TRBV4-1 and TRBJ2-1; 12 bases agree with TRBD2. The germline V gene has CDR1 MGHRA and CDR2 YSYEKL. The V gene end was trimmed by 0 bases and the J gene end by 7 bases; junction bases not matched to a gene: 7. This CDR3 has 17 amino acids. CDR3 DNA: TGCGCCAGCAGCCAAGAGCAGACTAGCGGGGGAACTAATGAGCAGTTCTTC. Protein product: CASSQEQTSGGTNEQFF.